The clone carrying this TCR beta chain was seen a few times. V lost 4 bases and J 0 bases, leaving 7 bases between the germline ends. The CDR3 runs 13 residues. CDR1 is SQVTM and CDR2 is ANQGSEA in the germline V gene. The record originates from a study of control samples from healthy donors and cancer patients. Some clones are missing from TCRdb's copy, which holds only in-frame ones; the method was immunoSEQ multiplex PCR. This table holds approximately 100,000 clones, 65% to 85% found once. Sequenced material: PBMCs. This chain connects TRBV29-1 to TRBJ1-3; D call uncertain. This receptor was obtained from a man in his sixties or seventies with lung cancer. CDR3 sequence (DNA): TGCAGCGTTGTGTCCAGCTCTGGAAACACCATATATTTT. This translates into CSVVSSSGNTIYF.